The 16 T cell receptor beta chains presented below share a single source sample, sequenced in a study of sequential checkpoint blockade in melanoma. Some clones are missing from TCRdb's copy, which holds only in-frame ones; the method was immunoSEQ multiplex PCR. Of around 12,000 clones listed, approximately 62% are singletons. Indicated treatment: randomized to nivolumab then ipilimumab (arm A) or the reverse (arm B). Sequencing used CD8+ T cells sorted from blood (inferred from file names), obtained from a patient given nivolumab and ipilimumab in sequence. The receptors shown here come from a human donor with melanoma.

The V call is TRBV6-5, the J call TRBJ2-7; 8 bases are shared with TRBD2. The V and J ends lost 5 bases and 3 bases, in that order; junction bases with no gene match: 3. CDR1 MNHEY and CDR2 SVGAGI come from the germline V gene. There are 13 residues in the CDR3. The CDR3 sequence: CASSLAGHYEQYF. The CDR3 coding sequence is TGTGCCAGCAGTCTAGCGGGTCACTACGAGCAGTACTTC.

The chain carries TRBV6-5 and TRBJ2-5; possibly TRBD1 for D (6 bases). The CDR3 totals 14 residues. Germline-derived CDR1 and CDR2 are MNHEY and SVGAGI. The germline V and J ends were trimmed by 2 bases and 2 bases, with 9 bases remaining between them. DNA for the CDR3: TGTGCCAGCAGTTACCGGACAGTACAAGAGACCCAGTACTTC. Translation: CASSYRTVQETQYF.

This clone has a handful of counts. The chain recombines TRBV5-1 with TRBJ2-2, with TRBD2 matching over 8 bases. Per germline, CDR1 SGHRS and CDR2 YFSETQ. V lost 3 bases to trimming and J lost 7 bases; unmatched junction nucleotides: 5. The CDR3 is 14 residues long. Here the CDR3 DNA reads TGCGCCAGCAGCTCGGGACTAGAAGTCGGGGAGCTGTTTTTT. Translated, it gives CASSSGLEVGELFF.

This clone was observed a few times. The gene calls are TRBV10-3 and TRBJ2-1; 7 nucleotides match TRBD1. Looked up from germline, CDR1 is ENHRY and CDR2 is SYGVKD. V was pared by 2 bases and J by 3 bases, with 7 bases of the junction left unmatched. The CDR3 has 16 residues. CDR3 coding DNA: TGTGCCATCAGTGAGCTGGGACAGAGCCGCTACAATGAGCAGTTCTTC. Protein sequence: CAISELGQSRYNEQFF.

This clone is deemed large. This rearrangement joins TRBV19 to TRBJ1-5; weak D call: TRBD1 (6 bases). Per the germline V gene, CDR1 is LNHDA and CDR2 is SQIVND (reference sequence). Trimming left V 5 bases short and J 0 bases short, with 20 bases between. This CDR3 comprises 18 residues. CDR3 bases: TGTGCCAGTAGTGGCGGTTCTCAGGGGATTTTTAGCAATCAGCCCCAGCATTTT. Its protein is CASSGGSQGIFSNQPQHF.

The chain combines TRBV2 with TRBJ2-1; the D gene is possibly TRBD2 (5 bases). Trimming took off 6 bases at V and 3 bases at J, with 18 bases between the two ends. The V gene's germline CDR1 is SNHLY and CDR2 FYNNEI. The CDR3 consists of 16 residues. The CDR3 sequence: CASSPRRTELYNEQFF. The CDR3 bases are TGTGCCAGCAGCCCCAGGAGGACGGAGCTCTACAATGAGCAGTTCTTC.

This clone is categorized as medium-sized (0.01 to 0.1%). This rearrangement joins TRBV28 to TRBJ2-1; 10 positions agree with TRBD2. The CDR3 sequence is 14 residues long. Germline CDR1 reads MDHEN; CDR2 reads SYDVKM. V shed 8 bases, J shed 9 bases, and the junction held 10 bases outside the gene matches. DNA of the CDR3: TGTGCCAGCCGGGGGGCTAGCGGGAGTTTTGAGCAGTTCTTC. As protein: CASRGASGSFEQFF.

This clone appeared a few times. The V gene is TRBV28, the J gene TRBJ1-5, with D possibly matching TRBD1 (5 bases). Per germline, CDR1 MDHEN and CDR2 SYDVKM. V shed 4 bases and J shed 0 bases, with 16 bases lying between them. The CDR3 is 17 amino acids. The CDR3 region is CASSSGPTGYSNQPQHF. The CDR3 DNA reads TGTGCCAGCAGTTCCGGCCCAACAGGCTATAGCAATCAGCCCCAGCATTTT.

The CDR3 DNA reads as TGTGCCAGCAGTTGGACAGGGAGACCCTACGAGCAGTACTTC. It specifies CASSWTGRPYEQYF. The chain combines TRBV6-1 with TRBJ2-7, with 8 bases identical to TRBD1. Germline-derived CDR1 and CDR2 are MNHNS and SASEGT. CDR3 size: 14 residues. J lost 2 bases, V lost 5 bases, and 5 bases had no gene match.

The chain joins TRBV7-9 to TRBJ2-1, with D possibly being TRBD2 (5 bases). CDR1 and CDR2 (germline): SEHNR, FQNEAQ (reference sequence). The CDR3 runs 15 residues. Deletions cut 7 bases from V and 2 bases from J, with 15 bases between. As DNA, the CDR3 is TGTGCCAGCACCCCGGACTTGGCGGCCTACAATGAGCAGTTCTTC. Its translation: CASTPDLAAYNEQFF.

This sequence joins TRBV5-1 and TRBJ2-3; 8 bases map to TRBD2. V was clipped by 0 bases and J by 2 bases; unmatched bases: 11. CDR1 SGHRS and CDR2 YFSETQ come from the germline V gene. There are 18 residues in the CDR3. The CDR3 DNA reads as TGCGCCAGCAGCTTGGCCCTTACGGGACTAGTTTACACAGATACGCAGTATTTT. Translating gives CASSLALTGLVYTDTQYF. The entire variable domain, with the rest obtained from reference TRBV5-1 and TRBJ2-3, is as follows: KAGVTQTPRYLIKTRGQQVTLSCSPISGHRSVSWYQQTPGQGLQFLFEYFSETQRNKGNFPGRFSGRQFSNSRSEMNVSTLELGDSALYLCASSLALTGLVYTDTQYFGPGTRLTVL.

This clone was picked up a small number of times. This chain links TRBV6-7 with TRBJ2-7; possible D gene TRBD1, 6 bases. TRBV6-7 is treated as an ORF (open reading frame) with a function not yet certain. This CDR3 region has 14 residues. Deletions cut 5 bases from V and 2 bases from J, with 13 bases between. The CDR3 region has the DNA TGTGCCAGCAGTGTTCAGGGGAACACCTACGAGCAGTACTTC. Amino acid sequence: CASSVQGNTYEQYF.

This chain links TRBV7-8 with TRBJ2-7, with 7 bases identical to TRBD1. With V trimmed by 1 base and J by 0 bases, 6 bases remained unmatched. The CDR3 is made up of 16 amino acids. Germline V gene lookup returns CDR1 SGHVS and CDR2 FQNEAQ. The CDR3 reads CASSLDGQAFSYEQYF. The CDR3, as DNA: TGTGCCAGCAGCTTAGACGGACAGGCATTCTCCTACGAGCAGTACTTC.

The chain combines TRBV5-1 with TRBJ2-7; 9 positions match TRBD2. The germline CDR1 and CDR2 sequences are SGHRS and YFSETQ. Trimming removed 0 bases from V and 9 bases from J; junction bases left unmatched: 7. This CDR3 region has 14 residues. The CDR3 loop reads CASSLAGLAGVQYF. CDR3 nucleotides: TGCGCCAGCAGCTTGGCGGGACTAGCCGGAGTGCAGTACTTC.

This clone came up a few times. The chain recombines TRBV14 with TRBJ1-2; D remains ambiguous. The germline CDR1 and CDR2 sequences are SGHDN and FVKESK. The CDR3 covers 13 residues. The V and J ends lost 1 base and 8 bases respectively, with 11 bases between them. CDR3 DNA: TGTGCCAGCAGCCAAGGACTTGGAGGCGGCTACACCTTC. As protein: CASSQGLGGGYTF.

The chain employs TRBV11-2 and TRBJ2-7; 7 positions match TRBD2. This CDR3 is 16 amino acids long. The J segment lost 7 bases and the V segment lost 8 bases, leaving 20 bases of the junction unmatched. Germline V gives CDR1 SGHAT, CDR2 FQNNGV. The CDR3 here is CASGDPFNGEGEEQYF. The CDR3 bases are TGTGCCAGCGGGGACCCCTTCAACGGGGAGGGAGAGGAGCAGTACTTC. Combining the CDR3 with reference TRBV11-2 and TRBJ2-7 gives the whole variable domain EAGVAQSPRYKIIEKRQSVAFWCNPISGHATLYWYQQILGQGPKLLIQFQNNGVVDDSQLPKDRFSAERLKGVDSTLKIQPAKLEDSAVYLCASGDPFNGEGEEQYFGPGTRLTVT.